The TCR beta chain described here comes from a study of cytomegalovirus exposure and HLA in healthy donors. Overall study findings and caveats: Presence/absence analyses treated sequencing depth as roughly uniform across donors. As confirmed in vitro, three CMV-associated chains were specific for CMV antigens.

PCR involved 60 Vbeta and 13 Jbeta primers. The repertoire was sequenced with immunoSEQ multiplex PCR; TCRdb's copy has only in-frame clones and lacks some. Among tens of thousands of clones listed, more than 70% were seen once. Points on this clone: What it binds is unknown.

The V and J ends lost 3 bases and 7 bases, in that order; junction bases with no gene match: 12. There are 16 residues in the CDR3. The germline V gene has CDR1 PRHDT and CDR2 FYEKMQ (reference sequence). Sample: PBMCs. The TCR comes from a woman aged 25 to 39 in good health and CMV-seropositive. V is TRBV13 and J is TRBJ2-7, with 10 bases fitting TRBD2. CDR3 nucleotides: TGTGCCAGCAGCTTCAACCCTAGCGGGGGAGCCCGGGAGCAGTACTTC. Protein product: CASSFNPSGGAREQYF.